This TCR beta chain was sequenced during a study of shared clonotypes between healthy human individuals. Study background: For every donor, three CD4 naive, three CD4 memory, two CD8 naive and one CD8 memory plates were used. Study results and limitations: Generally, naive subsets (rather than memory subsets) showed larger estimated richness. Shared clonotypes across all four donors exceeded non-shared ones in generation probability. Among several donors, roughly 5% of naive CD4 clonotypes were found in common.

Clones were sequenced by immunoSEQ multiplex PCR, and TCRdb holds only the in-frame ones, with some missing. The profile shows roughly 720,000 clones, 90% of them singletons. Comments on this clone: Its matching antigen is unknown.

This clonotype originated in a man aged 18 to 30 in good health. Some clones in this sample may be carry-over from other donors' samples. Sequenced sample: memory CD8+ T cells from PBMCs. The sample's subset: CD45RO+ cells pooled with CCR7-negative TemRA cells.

Here the CDR3 DNA reads TGTGCCAGCCAGGGACAGTTTAATGAAAAACTGTTTTTT. This codes for CASQGQFNEKLFF. V and J are TRBV2 and TRBJ1-4, with 7 nucleotides matching TRBD1. The CDR3 sequence is 13 residues long. V dropped 8 bases and J dropped 4; count of bases not matched to a gene: 4. CDR1 and CDR2 (germline): SNHLY, FYNNEI.